The T cell receptor beta chain described here comes from a study of blood T cell repertoires in COVID-19. TCRdb's copy holds only in-frame clones and misses some; the assay was immunoSEQ multiplex PCR. This repertoire shows 200,000 or so clones, approximately 90% found once; its top ten account for 1.5% to 2%. The germline V gene has CDR1 LGHNA and CDR2 YNFKEQ. The CDR3 is made up of 15 amino acids. The trim removed 5 bases at V and 5 bases at J, leaving 12 bases unmatched. What was sequenced was peripheral blood. The origin of this receptor is a man between 65 and 85 years old with acute or convalescent COVID-19. The V and J genes are TRBV4-2 and TRBJ2-7, with TRBD1 identical over 7 bases. The CDR3 nucleotides read TGTGCCAGCAGCGGTTTCGGGACAGTCACAGACGAGCAGTACTTC. As protein: CASSGFGTVTDEQYF.